The table lists the clone carrying this T cell receptor beta chain with a few counts. Additional DNA sequences in this sample encode the identical CDR3. The V and J ends lost 1 base and 1 base respectively, with 10 bases between them. The CDR3 consists of 15 residues. Germline loops: CDR1 SGHRS, CDR2 YFSETQ. This sample is part of a study of T cell responses to AZD1222 COVID-19 vaccine. Profiled with immunoSEQ multiplex PCR; TCRdb holds only in-frame clones, not every one. The sample holds roughly 100,000 clones; more than 75% are singletons and the top ten take around 5.1%. The TCR sequence derives from an adult in good health. The specimen was peripheral blood, collected on day 0 of AZD1222 vaccination. The chain employs TRBV5-1 and TRBJ2-3; D is perhaps TRBD1 or TRBD2 (6 bases each). The CDR3 DNA reads as TGCGCCAGCAGCTTGAGGGGGGTTGGCACAGATACGCAGTATTTT. Translation: CASSLRGVGTDTQYF.